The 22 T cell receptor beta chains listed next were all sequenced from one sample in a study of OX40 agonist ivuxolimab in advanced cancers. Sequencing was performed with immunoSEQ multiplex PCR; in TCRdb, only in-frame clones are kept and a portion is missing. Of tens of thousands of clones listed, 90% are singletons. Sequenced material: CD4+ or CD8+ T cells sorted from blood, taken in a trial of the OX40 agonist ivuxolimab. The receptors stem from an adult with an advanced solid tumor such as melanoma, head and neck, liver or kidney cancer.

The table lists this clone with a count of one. CDR3 nucleotides: TGTGCCAGCAGTGGGGCGGGGTCGGGTCAGCCCCAGCATTTT. Amino acid sequence: CASSGAGSGQPQHF. The chain recombines TRBV28 with TRBJ1-5; perhaps TRBD1 as D (5 bases). Trimming left V 5 bases short and J 6 bases short, with 14 bases between. The CDR3 has 14 residues. Germline V gene sequence: CDR1 MDHEN, CDR2 SYDVKM.

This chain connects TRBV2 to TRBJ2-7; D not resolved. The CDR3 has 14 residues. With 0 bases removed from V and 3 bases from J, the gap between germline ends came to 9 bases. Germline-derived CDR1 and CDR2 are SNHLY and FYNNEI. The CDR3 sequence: CASSEALRNYEQYF. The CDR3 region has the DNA TGTGCCAGCAGTGAAGCGCTTAGAAACTACGAGCAGTACTTC. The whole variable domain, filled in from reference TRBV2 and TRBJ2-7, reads EPEVTQTPSHQVTQMGQEVILRCVPISNHLYFYWYRQILGQKVEFLVSFYNNEISEKSEIFDDQFSVERPDGSNFTLKIRSTKLEDSAMYFCASSEALRNYEQYFGPGTRLTVT.

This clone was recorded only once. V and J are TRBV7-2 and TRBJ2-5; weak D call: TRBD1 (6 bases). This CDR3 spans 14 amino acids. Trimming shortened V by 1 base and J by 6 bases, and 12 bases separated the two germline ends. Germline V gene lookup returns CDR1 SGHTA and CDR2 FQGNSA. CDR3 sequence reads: CASSLGQGMQTQYF. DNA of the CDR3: TGTGCCAGCAGCTTAGGGCAGGGGATGCAGACCCAGTACTTC.

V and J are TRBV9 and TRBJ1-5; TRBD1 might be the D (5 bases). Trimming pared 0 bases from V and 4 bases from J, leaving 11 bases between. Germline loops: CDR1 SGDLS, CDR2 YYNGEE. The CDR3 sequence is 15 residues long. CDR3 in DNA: TGTGCCAGCAGCGTAGCTGACAGTGGGAATCAGCCCCAGCATTTT. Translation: CASSVADSGNQPQHF. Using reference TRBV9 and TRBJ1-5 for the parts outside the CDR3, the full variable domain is DSGVTQTPKHLITATGQRVTLRCSPRSGDLSVYWYQQSLDQGLQFLIQYYNGEERAKGNILERFSAQQFPDLHSELNLSSLELGDSALYFCASSVADSGNQPQHFGDGTRLSIL.

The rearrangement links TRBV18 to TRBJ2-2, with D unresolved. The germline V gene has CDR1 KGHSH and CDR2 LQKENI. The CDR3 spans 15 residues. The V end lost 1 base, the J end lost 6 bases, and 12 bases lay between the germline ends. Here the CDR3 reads CASSPQEIRAGELFF. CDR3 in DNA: TGTGCCAGCTCACCACAAGAAATTCGGGCCGGGGAGCTGTTTTTT.

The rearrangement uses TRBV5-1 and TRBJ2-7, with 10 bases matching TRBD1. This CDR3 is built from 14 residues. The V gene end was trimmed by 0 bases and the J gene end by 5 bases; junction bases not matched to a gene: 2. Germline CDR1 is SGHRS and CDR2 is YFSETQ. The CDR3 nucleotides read TGCGCCAGCAGCTTGGGGGACAGGGGTAACGAGCAGTACTTC. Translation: CASSLGDRGNEQYF.

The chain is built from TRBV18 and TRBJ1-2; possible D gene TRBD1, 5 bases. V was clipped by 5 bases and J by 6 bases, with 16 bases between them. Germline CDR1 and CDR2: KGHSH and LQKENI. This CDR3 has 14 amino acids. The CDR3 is CASSSTPQVNGYTF. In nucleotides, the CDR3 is TGTGCCAGCTCATCTACCCCACAGGTCAATGGCTACACCTTC.

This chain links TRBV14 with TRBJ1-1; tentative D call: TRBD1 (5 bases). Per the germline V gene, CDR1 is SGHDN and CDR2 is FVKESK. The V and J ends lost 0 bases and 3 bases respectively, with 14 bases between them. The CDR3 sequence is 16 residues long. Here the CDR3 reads CASSQDWGRGYTEAFF. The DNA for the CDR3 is TGTGCCAGCAGCCAAGATTGGGGACGGGGATACACTGAAGCTTTCTTT.

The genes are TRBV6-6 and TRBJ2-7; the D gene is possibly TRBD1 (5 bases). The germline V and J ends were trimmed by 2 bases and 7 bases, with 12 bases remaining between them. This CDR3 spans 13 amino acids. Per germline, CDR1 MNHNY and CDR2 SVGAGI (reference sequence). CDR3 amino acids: CASSYRREGEQYF. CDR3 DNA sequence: TGTGCCAGCAGTTACCGCAGGGAAGGGGAGCAGTACTTC.

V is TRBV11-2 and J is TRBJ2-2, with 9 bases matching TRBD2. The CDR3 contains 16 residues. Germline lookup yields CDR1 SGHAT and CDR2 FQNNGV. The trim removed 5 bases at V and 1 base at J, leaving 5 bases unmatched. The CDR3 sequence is CASSRPTSGNTGELFF. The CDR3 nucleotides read TGTGCCAGCAGCCGACCGACTAGCGGGAACACCGGGGAGCTGTTTTTT.

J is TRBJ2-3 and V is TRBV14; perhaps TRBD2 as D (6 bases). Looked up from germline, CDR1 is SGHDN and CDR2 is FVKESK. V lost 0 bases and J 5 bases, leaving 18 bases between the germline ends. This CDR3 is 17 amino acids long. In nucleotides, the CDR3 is TGTGCCAGCAGCCAAGAACGATTAGCGGCCAGGTTAGATACGCAGTATTTT. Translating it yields CASSQERLAARLDTQYF.

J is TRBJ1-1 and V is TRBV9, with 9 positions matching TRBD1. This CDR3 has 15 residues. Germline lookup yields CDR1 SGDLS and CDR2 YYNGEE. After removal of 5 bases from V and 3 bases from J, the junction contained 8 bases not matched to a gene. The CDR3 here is CASSKQGARDTEAFF. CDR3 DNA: TGTGCCAGCAGTAAACAGGGGGCCAGGGACACTGAAGCTTTCTTT. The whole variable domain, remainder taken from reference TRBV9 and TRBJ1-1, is DSGVTQTPKHLITATGQRVTLRCSPRSGDLSVYWYQQSLDQGLQFLIQYYNGEERAKGNILERFSAQQFPDLHSELNLSSLELGDSALYFCASSKQGARDTEAFFGQGTRLTVV.

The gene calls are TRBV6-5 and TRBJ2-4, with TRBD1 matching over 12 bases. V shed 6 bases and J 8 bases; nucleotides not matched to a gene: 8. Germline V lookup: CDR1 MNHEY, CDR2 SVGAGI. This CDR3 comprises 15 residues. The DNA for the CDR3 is TGTGCCAGCAGCACAAAGGGACAGGGGGCGCACATTCAGTACTTC. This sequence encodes CASSTKGQGAHIQYF.

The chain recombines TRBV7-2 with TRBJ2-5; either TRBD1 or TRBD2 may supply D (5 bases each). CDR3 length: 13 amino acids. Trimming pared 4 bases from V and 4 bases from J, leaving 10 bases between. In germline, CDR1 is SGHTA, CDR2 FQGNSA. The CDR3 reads CASSSRGRETQYF. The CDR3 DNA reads TGTGCCAGCAGCTCCCGGGGCCGAGAGACCCAGTACTTC.

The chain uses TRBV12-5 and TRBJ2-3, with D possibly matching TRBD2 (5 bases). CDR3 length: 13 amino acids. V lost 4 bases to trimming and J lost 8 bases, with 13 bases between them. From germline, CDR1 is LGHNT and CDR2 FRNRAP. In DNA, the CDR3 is TGTGCTAGTGGTTCGGAGGCTAGCCTTACGCAGTATTTT. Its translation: CASGSEASLTQYF. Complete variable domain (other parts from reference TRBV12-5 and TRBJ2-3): DARVTQTPRHKVTEMGQEVTMRCQPILGHNTVFWYRQTMMQGLELLAYFRNRAPLDDSGMPKDRFSAEMPDATLATLKIQPSEPRDSAVYFCASGSEASLTQYFGPGTRLTVL.

CDR3 bases: TGTGCCAGCAGCCTAGAAACTAGCGTTGGGGTGCAGTTCTTC. This codes for CASSLETSVGVQFF. This sequence joins TRBV7-2 and TRBJ2-1, with 7 bases fitting TRBD2. The germline V gene has CDR1 SGHTA and CDR2 FQGNSA. The CDR3 has 14 residues. The J segment lost 12 bases and the V segment lost 5 bases, leaving 13 bases of the junction unmatched. Full variable domain (remainder filled in from reference TRBV7-2 and TRBJ2-1): GAGVSQSPSNKVTEKGKDVELRCDPISGHTALYWYRQSLGQGLEFLIYFQGNSAPDKSGLPSDRFSAERTGGSVSTLTIQRTQQEDSAVYLCASSLETSVGVQFFGPGTRLTVL.

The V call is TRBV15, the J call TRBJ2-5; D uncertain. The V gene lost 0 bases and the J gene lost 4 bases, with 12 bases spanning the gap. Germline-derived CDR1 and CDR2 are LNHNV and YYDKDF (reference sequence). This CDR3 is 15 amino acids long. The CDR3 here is CATSRDRPGRETQYF. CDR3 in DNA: TGTGCCACCAGCAGAGATAGGCCTGGCCGAGAGACCCAGTACTTC.

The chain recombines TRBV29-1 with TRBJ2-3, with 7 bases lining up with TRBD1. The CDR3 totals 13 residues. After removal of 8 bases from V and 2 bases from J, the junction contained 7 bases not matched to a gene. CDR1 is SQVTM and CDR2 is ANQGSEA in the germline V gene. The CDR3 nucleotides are TGCAGCCCCCGGGACAGTAACACAGATACGCAGTATTTT. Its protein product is CSPRDSNTDTQYF.

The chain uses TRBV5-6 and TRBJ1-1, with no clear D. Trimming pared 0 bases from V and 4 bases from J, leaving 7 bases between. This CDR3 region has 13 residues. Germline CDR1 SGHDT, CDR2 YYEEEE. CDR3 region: CASSLVRGTEAFF. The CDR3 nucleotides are TGTGCCAGCAGCTTGGTGCGGGGCACTGAAGCTTTCTTT.

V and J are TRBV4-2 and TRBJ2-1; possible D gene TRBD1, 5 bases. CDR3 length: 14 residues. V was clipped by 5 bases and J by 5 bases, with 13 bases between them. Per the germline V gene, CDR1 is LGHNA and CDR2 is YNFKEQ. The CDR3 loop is CASSADKADNEQFF. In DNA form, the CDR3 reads TGTGCCAGCAGCGCGGACAAGGCGGACAATGAGCAGTTCTTC.

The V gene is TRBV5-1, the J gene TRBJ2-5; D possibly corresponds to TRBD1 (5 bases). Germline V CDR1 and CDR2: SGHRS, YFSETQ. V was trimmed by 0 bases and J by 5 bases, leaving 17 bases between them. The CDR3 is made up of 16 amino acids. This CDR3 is CASSLGLGLRGETQYF. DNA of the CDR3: TGCGCCAGCAGCTTGGGATTGGGCTTAAGGGGTGAGACCCAGTACTTC.

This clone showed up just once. CDR3 sequence (DNA): TGTGCCAGCTCACCAATCCAGGGTAATCAGCCCCAGCATTTT. Its protein is CASSPIQGNQPQHF. The chain carries TRBV18 and TRBJ1-5; a possible D gene is TRBD1 (5 bases). Deletions cut 2 bases from V and 4 bases from J, with 9 bases between. CDR3 length: 14 amino acids. The germline V gene encodes CDR1 KGHSH and CDR2 LQKENI.